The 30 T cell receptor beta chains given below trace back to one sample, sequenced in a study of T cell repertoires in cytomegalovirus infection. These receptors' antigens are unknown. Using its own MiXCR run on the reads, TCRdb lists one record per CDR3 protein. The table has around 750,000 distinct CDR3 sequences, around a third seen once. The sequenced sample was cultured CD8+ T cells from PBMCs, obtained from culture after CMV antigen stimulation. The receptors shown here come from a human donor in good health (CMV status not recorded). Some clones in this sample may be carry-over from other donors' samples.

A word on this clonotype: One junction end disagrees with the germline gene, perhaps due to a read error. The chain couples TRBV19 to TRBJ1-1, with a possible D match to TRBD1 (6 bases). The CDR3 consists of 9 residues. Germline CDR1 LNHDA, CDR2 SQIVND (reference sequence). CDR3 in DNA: TGTGCCAGTAGTACGGGACACACTTTT. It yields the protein CASSTGHTF.

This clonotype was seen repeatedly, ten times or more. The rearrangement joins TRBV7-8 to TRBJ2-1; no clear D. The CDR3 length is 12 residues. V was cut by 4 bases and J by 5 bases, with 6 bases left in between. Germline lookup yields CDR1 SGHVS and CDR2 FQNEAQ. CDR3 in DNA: TGTGCCAGCAGCTGGGGTCACAATGAGCAGTTCTTC. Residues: CASSWGHNEQFF.

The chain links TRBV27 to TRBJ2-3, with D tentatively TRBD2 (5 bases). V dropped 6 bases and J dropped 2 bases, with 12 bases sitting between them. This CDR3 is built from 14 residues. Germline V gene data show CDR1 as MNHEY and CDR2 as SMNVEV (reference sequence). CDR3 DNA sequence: TGTGCCAGCAGCTGGCGGGCAGACACAGATACGCAGTATTTT. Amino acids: CASSWRADTDTQYF.

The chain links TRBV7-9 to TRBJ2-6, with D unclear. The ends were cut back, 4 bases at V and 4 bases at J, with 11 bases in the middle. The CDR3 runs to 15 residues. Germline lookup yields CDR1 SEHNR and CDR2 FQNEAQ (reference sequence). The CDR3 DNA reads TGTGCCAGCAGCTACCGACTCGAAGGGGCCAACGTCCTGACTTTC. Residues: CASSYRLEGANVLTF.

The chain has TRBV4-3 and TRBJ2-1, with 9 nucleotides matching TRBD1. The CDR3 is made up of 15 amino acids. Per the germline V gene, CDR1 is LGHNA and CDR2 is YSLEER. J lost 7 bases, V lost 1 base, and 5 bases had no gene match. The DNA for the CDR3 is TGCGCCAGCAGCCAAGGGTGGACAGGGGATAATGAGCAGTTCTTC. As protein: CASSQGWTGDNEQFF.

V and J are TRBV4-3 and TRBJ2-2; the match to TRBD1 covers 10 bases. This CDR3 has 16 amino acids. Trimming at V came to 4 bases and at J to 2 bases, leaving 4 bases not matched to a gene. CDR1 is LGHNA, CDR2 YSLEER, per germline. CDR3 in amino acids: CASSLGTGANTGELFF. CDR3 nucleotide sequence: TGCGCCAGCAGCCTCGGGACAGGGGCCAACACCGGGGAGCTGTTTTTT.

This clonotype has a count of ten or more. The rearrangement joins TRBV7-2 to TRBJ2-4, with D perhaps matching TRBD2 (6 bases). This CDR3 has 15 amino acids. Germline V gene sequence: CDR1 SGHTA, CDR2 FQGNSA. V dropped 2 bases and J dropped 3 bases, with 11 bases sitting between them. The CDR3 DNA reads TGTGCCAGCAGCTTATCCGGGGGTTTCAAAAACATTCAGTACTTC. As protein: CASSLSGGFKNIQYF.

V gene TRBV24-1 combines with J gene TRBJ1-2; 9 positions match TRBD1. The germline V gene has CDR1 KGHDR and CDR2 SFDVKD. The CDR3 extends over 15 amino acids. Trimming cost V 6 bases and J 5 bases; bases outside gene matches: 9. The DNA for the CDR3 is TGTGCCACCAGTCCACCCCCGGGACAGGGATATGGCTACACCTTC. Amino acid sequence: CATSPPPGQGYGYTF.

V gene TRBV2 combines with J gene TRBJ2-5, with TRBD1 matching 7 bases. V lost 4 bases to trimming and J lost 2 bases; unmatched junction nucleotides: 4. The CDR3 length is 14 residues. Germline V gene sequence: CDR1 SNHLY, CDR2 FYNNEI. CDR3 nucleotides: TGTGCCAGCAGTGGAATACAGGGGCAAGAGACCCAGTACTTC. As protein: CASSGIQGQETQYF.

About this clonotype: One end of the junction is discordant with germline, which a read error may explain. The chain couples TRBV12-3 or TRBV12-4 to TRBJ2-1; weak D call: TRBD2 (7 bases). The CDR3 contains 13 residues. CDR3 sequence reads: CTSSPGGRNEQFF. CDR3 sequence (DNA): TGTACCAGCAGCCCGGGGGGCCGCAATGAGCAGTTCTTC.

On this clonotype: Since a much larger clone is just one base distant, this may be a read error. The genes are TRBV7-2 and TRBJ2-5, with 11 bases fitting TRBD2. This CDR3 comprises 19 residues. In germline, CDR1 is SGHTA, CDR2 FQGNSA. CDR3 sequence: CANSLAVALAGGPQETQYF. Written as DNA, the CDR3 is TGTGCCAACAGCTTAGCCGTAGCCCTAGCGGGGGGTCCTCAAGAGACCCAGTACTTC.

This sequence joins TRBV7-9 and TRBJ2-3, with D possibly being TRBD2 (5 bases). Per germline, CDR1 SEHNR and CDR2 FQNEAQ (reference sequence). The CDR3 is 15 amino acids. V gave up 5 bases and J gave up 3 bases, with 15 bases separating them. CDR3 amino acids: CASSPGLFGTDTQYF. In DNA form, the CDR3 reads TGTGCCAGCAGCCCAGGACTCTTTGGGACAGATACGCAGTATTTT.

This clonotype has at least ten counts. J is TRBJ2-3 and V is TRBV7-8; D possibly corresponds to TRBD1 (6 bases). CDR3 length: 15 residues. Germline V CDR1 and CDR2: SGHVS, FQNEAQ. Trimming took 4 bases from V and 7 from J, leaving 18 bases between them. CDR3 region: CASSSPLDRLNTQYF. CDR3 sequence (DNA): TGTGCCAGCAGCTCTCCCCTTGACAGGCTCAATACGCAGTATTTT.

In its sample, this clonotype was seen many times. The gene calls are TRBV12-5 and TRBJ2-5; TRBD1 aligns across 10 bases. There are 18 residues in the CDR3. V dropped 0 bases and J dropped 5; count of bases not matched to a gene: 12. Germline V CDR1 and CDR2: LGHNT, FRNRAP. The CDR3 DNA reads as TGTGCTAGTGGTTTGGTACTCCGGGACAGGGGAGGATTGGAGACCCAGTACTTC. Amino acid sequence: CASGLVLRDRGGLETQYF.

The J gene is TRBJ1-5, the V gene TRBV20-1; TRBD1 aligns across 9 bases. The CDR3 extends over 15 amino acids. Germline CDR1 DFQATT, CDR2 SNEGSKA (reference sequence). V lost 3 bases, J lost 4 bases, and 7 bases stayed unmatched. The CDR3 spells CSASRDREYNQPQHF. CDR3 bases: TGCAGTGCTAGCCGGGACAGGGAGTATAATCAGCCCCAGCATTTT.

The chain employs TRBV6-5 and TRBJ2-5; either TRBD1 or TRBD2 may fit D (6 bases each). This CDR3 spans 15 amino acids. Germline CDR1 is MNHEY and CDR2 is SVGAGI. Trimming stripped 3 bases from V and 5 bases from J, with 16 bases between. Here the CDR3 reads CASSYGGPVVETQYF. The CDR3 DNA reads TGTGCCAGCAGTTATGGGGGGCCGGTAGTTGAGACCCAGTACTTC.

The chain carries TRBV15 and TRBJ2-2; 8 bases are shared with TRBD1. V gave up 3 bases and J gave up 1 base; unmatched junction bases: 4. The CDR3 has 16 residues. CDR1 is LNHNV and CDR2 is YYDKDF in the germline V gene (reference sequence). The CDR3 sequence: CATSSPGTGNTGELFF. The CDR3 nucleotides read TGTGCCACCAGCAGTCCAGGGACAGGGAACACCGGGGAGCTGTTTTTT.

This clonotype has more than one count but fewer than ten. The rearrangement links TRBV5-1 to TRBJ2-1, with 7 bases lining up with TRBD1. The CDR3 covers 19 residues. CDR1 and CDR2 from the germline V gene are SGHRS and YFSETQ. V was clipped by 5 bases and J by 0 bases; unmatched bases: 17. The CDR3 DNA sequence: TGCGCCAGCAGGGGTCCCGGACAGGTGGCCAAGAGCTCCTACAATGAGCAGTTCTTC. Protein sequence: CASRGPGQVAKSSYNEQFF.

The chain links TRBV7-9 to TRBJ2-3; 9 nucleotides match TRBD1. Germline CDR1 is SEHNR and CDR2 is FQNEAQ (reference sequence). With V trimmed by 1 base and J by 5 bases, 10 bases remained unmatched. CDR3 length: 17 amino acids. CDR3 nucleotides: TGTGCCAGCAGCTTAGGGGACAGGGTACGCCGTAGAGATACGCAGTATTTT. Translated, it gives CASSLGDRVRRRDTQYF. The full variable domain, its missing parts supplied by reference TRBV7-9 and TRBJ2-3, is DTGVSQNPRHKITKRGQNVTFRCDPISEHNRLYWYRQTLGQGPEFLTYFQNEAQLEKSRLLSDRFSAERPKGSFSTLEIQRTEQGDSAMYLCASSLGDRVRRRDTQYFGPGTRLTVL.

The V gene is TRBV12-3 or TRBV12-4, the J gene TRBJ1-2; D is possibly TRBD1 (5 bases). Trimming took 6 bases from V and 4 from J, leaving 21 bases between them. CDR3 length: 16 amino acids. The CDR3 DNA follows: TGTGCCAGCAGCCACCCTGGGGGGGTAATATCCTATGGCTACACCTTC. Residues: CASSHPGGVISYGYTF.

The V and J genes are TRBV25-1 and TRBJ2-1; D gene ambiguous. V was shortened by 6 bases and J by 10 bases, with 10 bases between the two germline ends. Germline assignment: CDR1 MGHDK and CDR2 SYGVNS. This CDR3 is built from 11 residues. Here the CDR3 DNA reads TGTGCCAGCAGAACCCCGGTCGAGCAGTTCTTC. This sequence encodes CASRTPVEQFF. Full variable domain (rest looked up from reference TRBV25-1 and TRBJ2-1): EADIYQTPRYLVIGTGKKITLECSQTMGHDKMYWYQQDPGMELHLIHYSYGVNSTEKGDLSSESTVSRIRTEHFPLTLESARPSHTSQYLCASRTPVEQFFGPGTRLTVL.

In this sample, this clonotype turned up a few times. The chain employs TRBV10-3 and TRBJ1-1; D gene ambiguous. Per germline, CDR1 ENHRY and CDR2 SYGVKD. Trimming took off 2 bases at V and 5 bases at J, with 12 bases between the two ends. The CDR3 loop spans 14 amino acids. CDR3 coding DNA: TGTGCCATCAGTGAGATCTCAGGAGGGACTGAAGCTTTCTTT. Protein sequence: CAISEISGGTEAFF.

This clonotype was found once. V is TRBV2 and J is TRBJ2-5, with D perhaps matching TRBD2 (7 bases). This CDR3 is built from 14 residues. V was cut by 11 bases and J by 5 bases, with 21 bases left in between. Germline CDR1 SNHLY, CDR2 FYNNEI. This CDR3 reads CACEHGGLSETQYF. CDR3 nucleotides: TGTGCCTGCGAACACGGGGGGCTCTCGGAGACCCAGTACTTC.

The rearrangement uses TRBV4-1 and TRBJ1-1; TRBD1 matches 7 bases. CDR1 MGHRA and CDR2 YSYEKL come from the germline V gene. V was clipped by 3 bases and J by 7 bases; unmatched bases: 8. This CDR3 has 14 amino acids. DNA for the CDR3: TGCGCCAGCAGCCAGGCCGGGACAGTTAGTGAAGCTTTCTTT. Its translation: CASSQAGTVSEAFF.

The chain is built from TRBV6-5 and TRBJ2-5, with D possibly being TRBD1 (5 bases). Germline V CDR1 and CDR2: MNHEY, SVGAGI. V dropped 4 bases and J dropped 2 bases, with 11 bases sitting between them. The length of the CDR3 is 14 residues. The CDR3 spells CASSSAGPQETQYF. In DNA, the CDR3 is TGTGCCAGCAGTTCCGCAGGGCCTCAAGAGACCCAGTACTTC.

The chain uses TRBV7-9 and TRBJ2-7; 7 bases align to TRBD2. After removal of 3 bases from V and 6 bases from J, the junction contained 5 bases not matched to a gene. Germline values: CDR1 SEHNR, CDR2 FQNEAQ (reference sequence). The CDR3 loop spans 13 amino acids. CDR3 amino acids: CASSFSGSAEQYV. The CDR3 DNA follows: TGTGCCAGCAGCTTTAGCGGGTCCGCCGAGCAGTACGTC.

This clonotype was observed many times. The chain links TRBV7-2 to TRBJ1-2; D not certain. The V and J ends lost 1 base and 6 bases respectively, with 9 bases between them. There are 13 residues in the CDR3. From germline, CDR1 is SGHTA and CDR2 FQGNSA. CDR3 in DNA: TGTGCCAGCAGCTTAGTCCAGATGGATGGCTACACCTTC. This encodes CASSLVQMDGYTF. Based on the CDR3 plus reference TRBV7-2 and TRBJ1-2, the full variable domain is GAGVSQSPSNKVTEKGKDVELRCDPISGHTALYWYRQSLGQGLEFLIYFQGNSAPDKSGLPSDRFSAERTGGSVSTLTIQRTQQEDSAVYLCASSLVQMDGYTFGSGTRLTVV.

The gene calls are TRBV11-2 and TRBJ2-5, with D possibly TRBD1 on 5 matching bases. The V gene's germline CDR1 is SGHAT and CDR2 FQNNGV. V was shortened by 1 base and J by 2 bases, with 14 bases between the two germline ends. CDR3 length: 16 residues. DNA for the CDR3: TGTGCCAGCAGCTTAGTGGGCCAGGGAAGGCAAGAGACCCAGTACTTC. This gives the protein CASSLVGQGRQETQYF.

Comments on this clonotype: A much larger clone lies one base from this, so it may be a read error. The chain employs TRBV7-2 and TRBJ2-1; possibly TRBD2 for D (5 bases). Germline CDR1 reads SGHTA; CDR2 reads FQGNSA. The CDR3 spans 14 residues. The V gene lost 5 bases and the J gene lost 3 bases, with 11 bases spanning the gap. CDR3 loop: CASSADGLYNEQFF. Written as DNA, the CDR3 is TGTGCCAGCAGCGCGGACGGACTCTACAATGAGCAGTTCTTC.

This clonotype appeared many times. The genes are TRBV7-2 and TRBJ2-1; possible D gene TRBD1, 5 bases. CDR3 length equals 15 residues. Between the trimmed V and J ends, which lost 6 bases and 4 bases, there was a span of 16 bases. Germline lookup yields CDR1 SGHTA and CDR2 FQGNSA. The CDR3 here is CASSHGASLYNEQFF. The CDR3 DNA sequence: TGTGCCAGCAGTCATGGGGCCTCGTTGTACAATGAGCAGTTCTTC.